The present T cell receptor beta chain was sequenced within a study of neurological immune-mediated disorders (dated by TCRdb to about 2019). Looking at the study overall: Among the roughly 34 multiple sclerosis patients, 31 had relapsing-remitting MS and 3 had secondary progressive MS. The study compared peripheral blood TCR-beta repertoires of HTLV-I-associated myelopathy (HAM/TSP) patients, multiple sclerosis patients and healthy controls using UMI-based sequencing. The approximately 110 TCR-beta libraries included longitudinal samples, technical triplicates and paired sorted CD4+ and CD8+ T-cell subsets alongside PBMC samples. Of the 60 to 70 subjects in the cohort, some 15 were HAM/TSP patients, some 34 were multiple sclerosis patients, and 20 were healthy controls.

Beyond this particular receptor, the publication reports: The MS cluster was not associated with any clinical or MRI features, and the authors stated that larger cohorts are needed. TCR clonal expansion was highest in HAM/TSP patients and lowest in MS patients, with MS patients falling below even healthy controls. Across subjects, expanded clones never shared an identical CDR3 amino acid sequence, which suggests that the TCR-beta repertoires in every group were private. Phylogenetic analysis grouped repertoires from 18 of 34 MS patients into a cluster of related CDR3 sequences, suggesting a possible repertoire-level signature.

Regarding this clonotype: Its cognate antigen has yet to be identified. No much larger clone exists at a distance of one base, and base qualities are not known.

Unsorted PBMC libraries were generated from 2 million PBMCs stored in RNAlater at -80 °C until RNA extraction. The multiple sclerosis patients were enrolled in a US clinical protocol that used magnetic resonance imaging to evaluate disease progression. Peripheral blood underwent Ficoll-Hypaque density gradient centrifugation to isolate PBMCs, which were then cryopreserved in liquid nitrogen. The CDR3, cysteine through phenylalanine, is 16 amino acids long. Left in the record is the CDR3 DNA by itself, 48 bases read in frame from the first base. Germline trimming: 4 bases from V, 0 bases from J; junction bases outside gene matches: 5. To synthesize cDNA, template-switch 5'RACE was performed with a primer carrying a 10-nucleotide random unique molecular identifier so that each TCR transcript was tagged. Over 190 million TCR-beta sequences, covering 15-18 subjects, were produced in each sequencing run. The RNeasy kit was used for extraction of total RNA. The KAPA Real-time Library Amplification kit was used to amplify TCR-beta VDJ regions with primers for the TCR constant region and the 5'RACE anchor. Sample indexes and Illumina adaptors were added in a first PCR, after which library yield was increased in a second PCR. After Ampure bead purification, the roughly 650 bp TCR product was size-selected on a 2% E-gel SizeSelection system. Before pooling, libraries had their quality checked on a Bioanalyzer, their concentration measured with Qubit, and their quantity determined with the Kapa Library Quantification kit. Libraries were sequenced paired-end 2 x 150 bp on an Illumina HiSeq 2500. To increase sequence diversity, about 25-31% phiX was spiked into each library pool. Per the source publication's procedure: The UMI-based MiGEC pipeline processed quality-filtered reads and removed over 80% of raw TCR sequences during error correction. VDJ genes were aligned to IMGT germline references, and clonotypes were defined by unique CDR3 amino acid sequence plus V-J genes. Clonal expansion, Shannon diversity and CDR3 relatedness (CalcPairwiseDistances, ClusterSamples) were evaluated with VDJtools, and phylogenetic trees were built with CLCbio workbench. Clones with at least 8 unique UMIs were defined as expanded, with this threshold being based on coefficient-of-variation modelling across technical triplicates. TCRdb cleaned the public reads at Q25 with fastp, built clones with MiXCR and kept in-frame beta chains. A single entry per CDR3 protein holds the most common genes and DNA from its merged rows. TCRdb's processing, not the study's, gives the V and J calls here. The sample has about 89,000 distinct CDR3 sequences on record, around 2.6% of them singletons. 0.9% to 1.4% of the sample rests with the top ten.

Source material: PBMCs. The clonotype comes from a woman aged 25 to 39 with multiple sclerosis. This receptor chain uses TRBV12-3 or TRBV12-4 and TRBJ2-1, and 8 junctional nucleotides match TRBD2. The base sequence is TGTGCCAGCAGTTCAACTAGCGGAAGCTCCTACAATGAGCAGTTCTTC. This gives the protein CASSSTSGSSYNEQFF.